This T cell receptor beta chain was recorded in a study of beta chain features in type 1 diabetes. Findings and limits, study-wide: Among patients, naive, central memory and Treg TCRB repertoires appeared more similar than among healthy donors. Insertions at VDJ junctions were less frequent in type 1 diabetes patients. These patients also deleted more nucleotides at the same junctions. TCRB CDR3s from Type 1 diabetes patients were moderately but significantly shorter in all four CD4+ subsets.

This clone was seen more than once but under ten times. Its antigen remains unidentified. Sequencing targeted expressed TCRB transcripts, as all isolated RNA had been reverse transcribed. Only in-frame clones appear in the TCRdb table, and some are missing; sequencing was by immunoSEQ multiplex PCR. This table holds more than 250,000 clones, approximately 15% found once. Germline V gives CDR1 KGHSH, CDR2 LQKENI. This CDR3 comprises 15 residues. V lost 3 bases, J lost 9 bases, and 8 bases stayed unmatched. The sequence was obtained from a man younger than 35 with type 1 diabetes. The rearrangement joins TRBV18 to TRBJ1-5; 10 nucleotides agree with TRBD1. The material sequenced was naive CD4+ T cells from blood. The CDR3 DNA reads TGTGCCAGCTCACCGTCCGGGACAGGGGAACTGCCCCAGCATTTT. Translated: CASSPSGTGELPQHF.